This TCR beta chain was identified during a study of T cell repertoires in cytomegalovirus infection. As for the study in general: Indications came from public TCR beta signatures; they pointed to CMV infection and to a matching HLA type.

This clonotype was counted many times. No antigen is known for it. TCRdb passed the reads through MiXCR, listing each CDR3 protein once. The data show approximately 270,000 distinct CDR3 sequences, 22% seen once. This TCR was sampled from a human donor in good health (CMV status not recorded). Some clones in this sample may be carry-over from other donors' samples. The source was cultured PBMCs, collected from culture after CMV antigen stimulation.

Here the CDR3 DNA reads TGTGCCAGCAGCGATCGATTAGCGGGAGCCACAGATACGCAGTATTTT. Protein product: CASSDRLAGATDTQYF. V usage is TRBV7-2 and J usage is TRBJ2-3, with 9 bases lining up with TRBD2. The CDR3 sequence is 16 residues long. The trim removed 5 bases at V and 2 bases at J, leaving 8 bases unmatched. Germline V gene lookup returns CDR1 SGHTA and CDR2 FQGNSA.